Shown below are 26 T cell receptor beta chains from a single sample sequenced in a study of graft-versus-host responses after intestinal transplantation. Assay used: immunoSEQ multiplex PCR; TCRdb lists only in-frame clones, some missing. This repertoire shows about 29,000 clones, roughly 87% found once; its top ten account for 11%. Specimen: PBMCs, collected around 430 days after intestinal transplantation. Receptors were obtained from a human patient who received an intestinal transplant, so some T cells may come from the graft donor.

The V gene is TRBV4-3, the J gene TRBJ1-6; TRBD1 aligns across 7 bases. Germline CDR1 LGHNA, CDR2 YSLEER. J gave up 5 bases and V 6 bases, and 7 bases lay outside the gene matches. This CDR3 region has 15 residues. The CDR3 nucleotides read TGCGCCAGCAGGACGGACAGGTTGGATAATTCACCCCTCCACTTT. It yields the protein CASRTDRLDNSPLHF.

V gene TRBV2 combines with J gene TRBJ2-1; 11 bases agree with TRBD1. Germline V CDR1 and CDR2: SNHLY, FYNNEI. Germline trimming cut 8 bases from V and 8 bases from J; bases unmatched to any gene: 8. The CDR3 is 14 amino acids. The CDR3: CASEGTGGPDEQFF. The CDR3 DNA reads TGTGCCAGCGAAGGGACAGGGGGACCGGATGAGCAGTTCTTC.

Only one count was recorded for this clone. The V call is TRBV30, the J call TRBJ2-3, with D possibly matching TRBD1 (6 bases). With 0 bases removed from V and 3 bases from J, the gap between germline ends came to 16 bases. This CDR3 has 16 residues. Looked up from germline, CDR1 is GTSNPN and CDR2 is SVGIG (reference sequence). In DNA, the CDR3 is TGTGCCTGGAGTGTACAAACTCACAGGGTAACAGATACGCAGTATTTT. Protein sequence: CAWSVQTHRVTDTQYF.

The chain links TRBV7-2 to TRBJ1-2; D remains unclear. CDR3 length: 18 amino acids. V lost 0 bases, J lost 4 bases, and 21 bases lay in between. In germline, CDR1 is SGHTA, CDR2 FQGNSA. The CDR3 sequence: CASSLAILRRGGRYGYTF. In DNA form, the CDR3 reads TGTGCCAGCAGCTTAGCTATCCTCAGGAGAGGAGGGCGCTATGGCTACACCTTC.

J is TRBJ1-1 and V is TRBV4-1; D is uncertain. The CDR3 extends over 14 amino acids. CDR1 MGHRA and CDR2 YSYEKL come from the germline V gene. V lost 1 base, J lost 2 bases, and 8 bases lay in between. CDR3 loop: CASSQGRANTEAFF. The CDR3 bases are TGCGCCAGCAGCCAAGGACGGGCAAACACTGAAGCTTTCTTT.

The chain employs TRBV9 and TRBJ2-1, with D hard to call. Germline V gene sequence: CDR1 SGDLS, CDR2 YYNGEE. Trimming cost V 0 bases and J 6 bases, with 25 bases left between them. CDR3 length: 19 amino acids. The CDR3 spells CASSVENGYRLTHLNEQFF. CDR3 nucleotide sequence: TGTGCCAGCAGCGTAGAAAATGGGTATCGGCTCACACATCTCAATGAGCAGTTCTTC.

This clone has only a few counts. This chain connects TRBV10-1 to TRBJ1-3; D gene uncertain. The CDR3 totals 15 residues. Germline V CDR1 and CDR2: WNHNN, SYGVQD (reference sequence). V was shortened by 4 bases and J by 1 base, with 11 bases between the two germline ends. This CDR3 is CASSGTSRSGNTIYF. CDR3 bases: TGCGCCAGCAGTGGGACCTCCCGTTCTGGAAACACCATATATTTT.

This chain connects TRBV7-8 to TRBJ1-6, with D tentatively TRBD1 (5 bases). V was trimmed by 4 bases and J by 7 bases, leaving 17 bases between them. Germline values: CDR1 SGHVS, CDR2 FQNEAQ. This CDR3 is built from 16 residues. The CDR3 sequence: CASSWGFGTENSPLHF. DNA for the CDR3: TGTGCCAGCAGCTGGGGATTCGGGACTGAGAATTCACCCCTCCACTTT.

V is TRBV7-6 and J is TRBJ2-2, with 10 bases identical to TRBD1. Germline V lookup: CDR1 SGHVS, CDR2 FNYEAQ. CDR3 size: 16 residues. With 5 bases clipped from V and 7 bases from J, the junction kept 10 bases outside the gene matches. Written as DNA, the CDR3 is TGTGCCAGCAGCCCTTACGGGACAGGGGATAGCGGGGAGCTGTTTTTT. Protein product: CASSPYGTGDSGELFF. Together with reference TRBV7-6 and TRBJ2-2, the CDR3 gives the full variable domain: GAGVSQSPRYKVTKRGQDVALRCDPISGHVSLYWYRQALGQGPEFLTYFNYEAQQDKSGLPNDRFSAERPEGSISTLTIQRTEQRDSAMYRCASSPYGTGDSGELFFGEGSRLTVL.

J is TRBJ2-7 and V is TRBV7-9, with TRBD2 identical over 7 bases. CDR3 length: 15 amino acids. Trimming removed 0 bases from V and 7 bases from J; junction bases left unmatched: 9. Germline V gives CDR1 SEHNR, CDR2 FQNEAQ (reference sequence). CDR3 sequence reads: CASSLARAGETEQYF. DNA for the CDR3: TGTGCCAGCAGCTTAGCCCGGGCGGGGGAAACGGAGCAGTACTTC. The full variable domain, in which reference TRBV7-9 and TRBJ2-7 provide the parts outside the CDR3, is DTGVSQNPRHKITKRGQNVTFRCDPISEHNRLYWYRQTLGQGPEFLTYFQNEAQLEKSRLLSDRFSAERPKGSFSTLEIQRTEQGDSAMYLCASSLARAGETEQYFGPGTRLTVT.

The gene calls are TRBV5-4 and TRBJ1-2; D remains ambiguous. This CDR3 is 15 amino acids long. The V end lost 1 base, the J end lost 8 bases, and 18 bases lay between the germline ends. The germline CDR1 and CDR2 sequences are SGHNT and YYREEE (reference sequence). CDR3 sequence: CASSLNGIIEIGYTF. The CDR3 DNA is TGTGCCAGCAGCTTGAACGGGATTATAGAAATAGGCTACACCTTC.

The V gene is TRBV21-1, the J gene TRBJ2-7; the DNA was not compared with TRBD1, the D call given in the table. TRBV21-1 is marked as a pseudogene. The CDR3 length is 15 residues. The CDR3 DNA is TGTGCCAGCAGCACGGGACAGGGAACAAAGGGCGAGCAGTACTTC. Protein: CASSTGQGTKGEQYF.

The chain joins TRBV5-8 to TRBJ2-3, with D unclear. The germline V gene has CDR1 SGHTS and CDR2 YDEGEE. There are 17 residues in the CDR3. The ends were cut back, 2 bases at V and 4 bases at J, with 20 bases in the middle. CDR3 protein: CASSFDIYIIRADTQYF. The CDR3 DNA reads as TGTGCCAGCAGCTTCGATATATATATAATAAGGGCAGATACGCAGTATTTT.

This clone was detected once. This rearrangement joins TRBV7-9 to TRBJ2-7; 11 bases are a match to TRBD2. The ends lost 6 bases at V and 2 bases at J; junction bases unmatched: 6. The germline CDR1 and CDR2 sequences are SEHNR and FQNEAQ (reference sequence). The CDR3 spans 15 residues. CDR3: CASRSLAGGAYEQYF. The DNA of the CDR3 is TGTGCCAGCAGATCTTTAGCGGGAGGGGCCTACGAGCAGTACTTC.

The V call is TRBV11-2, the J call TRBJ1-2; D is ambiguous. Germline V gene sequence: CDR1 SGHAT, CDR2 FQNNGV. The CDR3 contains 13 residues. Trimming stripped 5 bases from V and 4 bases from J, with 11 bases between. The CDR3, as DNA: TGTGCCAGCAGCCCCCCGCCCCTCTATGGCTACACCTTC. This translates into CASSPPPLYGYTF. Filled out from reference TRBV11-2 and TRBJ1-2, the complete variable domain reads EAGVAQSPRYKIIEKRQSVAFWCNPISGHATLYWYQQILGQGPKLLIQFQNNGVVDDSQLPKDRFSAERLKGVDSTLKIQPAKLEDSAVYLCASSPPPLYGYTFGSGTRLTVV.

The chain joins TRBV23-1 to TRBJ2-7; the match to TRBD2 covers 9 bases. TRBV23-1 is an ORF for which the function is uncertain. The length of the CDR3 is 15 residues. Trimming cost V 0 bases and J 0 bases; bases outside gene matches: 0. In DNA, the CDR3 is TGCGCCAGCAGTCAATCTAGCGGGAGCTCCTACGAGCAGTACTTC. This sequence encodes CASSQSSGSSYEQYF.

The chain combines TRBV5-3 with TRBJ1-3; D gene uncertain. TRBV5-3 counts as an open reading frame of uncertain function. The CDR3 has 19 amino acids. Trimming left V 1 base short and J 2 bases short, with 22 bases between. In nucleotides, the CDR3 is TGTGCCAGAAGCTTGATATCGACACCCGAAGACCGACCTGGAAACACCATATATTTT. Translating it yields CARSLISTPEDRPGNTIYF.

The CDR3 nucleotides read TGTGCCAGTATTCCCCGGACAGGGGGAAACATGAACACTGAAGCTTTCTTT. Its protein product is CASIPRTGGNMNTEAFF. This chain links TRBV19 with TRBJ1-1; 10 nucleotides agree with TRBD1. CDR3 length equals 17 residues. V trimming: 7 bases; J trimming: 0 bases; junction bases outside the gene matches: 11. The germline V gene encodes CDR1 LNHDA and CDR2 SQIVND (reference sequence).

The chain is built from TRBV5-1 and TRBJ2-4; 11 bases are a match to TRBD2. Germline trimming cut 2 bases from V and 10 bases from J; bases unmatched to any gene: 17. Germline V gene sequence: CDR1 SGHRS, CDR2 YFSETQ. The CDR3 has 18 residues. CDR3 nucleotide sequence: TGCGCCAGCAGCTTCACGAAGGGACTAGCGGACAGAAGGGGTATTCAGTACTTC. It is translated as CASSFTKGLADRRGIQYF.

The genes are TRBV5-4 and TRBJ1-2, with D tentatively TRBD1 (5 bases). With 0 bases removed from V and 8 bases from J, the gap between germline ends came to 11 bases. In germline, CDR1 is SGHNT, CDR2 YYREEE (reference sequence). The CDR3 is 13 residues long. The CDR3 is CASSLGGRDGYTF. In nucleotides, the CDR3 is TGTGCCAGCAGCTTGGGGGGGAGGGACGGCTACACCTTC.

This chain links TRBV10-1 with TRBJ1-1; 12 bases map to TRBD1. This CDR3 contains 17 residues. V trimming: 2 bases; J trimming: 1 base; junction bases outside the gene matches: 5. CDR1 is WNHNN, CDR2 SYGVQD, per germline (reference sequence). This chain's CDR3 is CASSEGTGGAGNTEAFF. The CDR3 DNA sequence: TGCGCCAGCAGTGAGGGGACAGGGGGCGCCGGGAACACTGAAGCTTTCTTT.

The chain couples TRBV6-6 to TRBJ1-5; a weak D match, TRBD1 (5 bases). Trimming cost V 6 bases and J 3 bases, with 12 bases left between them. This CDR3 has 14 residues. In germline, CDR1 is MNHNY, CDR2 SVGAGI (reference sequence). CDR3 in DNA: TGTGCCAGCAGCCAGACAGTAACCAATCAGCCCCAGCATTTT. Amino acids: CASSQTVTNQPQHF.

The chain has TRBV6-5 and TRBJ1-2; 9 positions match TRBD1. Germline V gives CDR1 MNHEY, CDR2 SVGAGI. The V segment lost 2 bases and the J segment 5 bases; nucleotides outside the gene matches: 3. The CDR3 sequence is 14 residues long. This CDR3 reads CASSYGDRAYGYTF. The CDR3 DNA follows: TGTGCCAGCAGTTACGGGGACAGGGCGTATGGCTACACCTTC.

The chain uses TRBV6-8 and TRBJ1-2, with 8 positions matching TRBD1. CDR3 length: 15 residues. Unmatched junction bases numbered 4, after V lost 0 bases and J lost 4 bases. The germline CDR1 and CDR2 sequences are MNHGY and SAAAGT. The CDR3 here is CASSYSQGAGYGYTF. CDR3 bases: TGTGCCAGCAGTTACTCTCAGGGGGCGGGCTATGGCTACACCTTC.

This clone appeared a single time. This chain joins TRBV27 and TRBJ1-4; D gene uncertain. Germline V gene sequence: CDR1 MNHEY, CDR2 SMNVEV (reference sequence). Between the trimmed V and J ends, which lost 5 bases and 4 bases, there was a span of 14 bases. This CDR3 has 15 amino acids. CDR3 residues: CASSPRWDLNEKLFF. The CDR3 DNA reads as TGTGCCAGCAGTCCCCGTTGGGATCTTAATGAAAAACTGTTTTTT.

This chain connects TRBV5-1 to TRBJ2-7, with 12 positions matching TRBD1. This CDR3 is 15 amino acids long. Germline CDR1 SGHRS, CDR2 YFSETQ. The junction had 6 bases not matched to a gene; V was cut back by 1 base and J by 7 bases. The CDR3 spells CASSLWGQGAKEQYF. Written as DNA, the CDR3 is TGCGCCAGCAGCTTGTGGGGACAGGGGGCAAAGGAGCAGTACTTC.